The sequence of this T cell receptor (beta chain) was determined in a study of cytomegalovirus exposure and HLA in healthy donors. Vbeta (60) and Jbeta (13) primers were used in the PCR. Clones were sequenced by immunoSEQ multiplex PCR, and TCRdb holds only the in-frame ones, with some missing. The repertoire holds some 250,000 clones, with around 80% as singletons. J lost 10 bases, V lost 6 bases, and 14 bases had no gene match. The CDR3 length is 16 residues. The V gene's germline CDR1 is MNHNY and CDR2 SVGAGI (reference sequence). The sequence was obtained from a woman aged 55-70 years in good health and CMV-seropositive. Sequencing input: PBMCs. This chain links TRBV6-6 with TRBJ2-1, with TRBD2 matching over 11 bases. Written as DNA, the CDR3 is TGTGCCAGCAGCCCTATTCTAGCGGGAGGAAGAAGCGAGCAGTTCTTC. This translates into CASSPILAGGRSEQFF.